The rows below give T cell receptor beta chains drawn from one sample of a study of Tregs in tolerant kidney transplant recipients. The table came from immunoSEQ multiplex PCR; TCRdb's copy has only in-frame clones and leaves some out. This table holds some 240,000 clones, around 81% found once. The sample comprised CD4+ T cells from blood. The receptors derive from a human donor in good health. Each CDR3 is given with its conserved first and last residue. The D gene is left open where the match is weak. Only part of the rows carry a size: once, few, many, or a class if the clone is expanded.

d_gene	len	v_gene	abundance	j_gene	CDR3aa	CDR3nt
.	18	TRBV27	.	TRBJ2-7	CASSFVPADGTDAREQYF	TGTGCCAGCAGTTTTGTTCCCGCCGACGGGACGGATGCCCGGGAGCAGTACTTC
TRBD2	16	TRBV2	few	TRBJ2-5	CASSEPLAGVQGTQYF	TGTGCCAGCAGTGAACCTCTAGCGGGGGTTCAAGGGACCCAGTACTTC
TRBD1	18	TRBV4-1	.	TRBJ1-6	CASSRWDRIVSYNSPLHF	TGCGCCAGCAGCCGATGGGACAGAATAGTCTCCTATAATTCACCCCTCCACTTT
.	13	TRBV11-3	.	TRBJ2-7	CASSKGTSYEQYF	TGTGCCAGCAGCAAGGGGACCTCCTACGAGCAGTACTTC
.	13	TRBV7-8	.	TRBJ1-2	CASSGTRNSGYTF	TGTGCCAGCAGCGGGACAAGGAATAGTGGCTACACCTTC
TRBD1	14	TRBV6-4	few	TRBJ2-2	CASSPQGAVGELFF	TGTGCCAGCAGTCCACAGGGGGCGGTCGGGGAGCTGTTTTTT
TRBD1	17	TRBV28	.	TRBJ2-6	CASSSGTGISGANVLTF	TGTGCCAGCAGCTCCGGGACAGGGATCTCTGGGGCCAACGTCCTGACTTTC
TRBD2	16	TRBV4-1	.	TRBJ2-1	CASSQGLAGAYNEQFF	TGCGCCAGCAGCCAAGGACTAGCGGGGGCCTACAATGAGCAGTTCTTC
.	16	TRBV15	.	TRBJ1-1	CATGRAGTKMSTEAFF	TGTGCCACCGGCCGGGCAGGGACTAAAATGAGCACTGAAGCTTTCTTT
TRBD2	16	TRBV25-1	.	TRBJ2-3	CASSEVAGVVTDTQYF	TGTGCCAGCAGTGAAGTCGCGGGGGTGGTCACAGATACGCAGTATTTT
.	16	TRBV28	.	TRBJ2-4	CASSLHGGGAKNIQYF	TGTGCCAGCAGTTTACACGGTGGCGGGGCCAAAAACATTCAGTACTTC
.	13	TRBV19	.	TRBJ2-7	CASSIQDHYEQYF	TGTGCCAGTAGTATCCAGGACCACTACGAGCAGTACTTC
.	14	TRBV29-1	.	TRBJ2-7	CSVEDSRRGYEQYF	TGCAGCGTTGAAGACAGCCGGCGCGGCTACGAGCAGTACTTC
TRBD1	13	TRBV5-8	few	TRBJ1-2	CASSTQQGDGYTF	TGTGCCAGCAGCACGCAACAGGGGGATGGCTACACCTTC
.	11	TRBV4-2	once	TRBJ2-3	CASSAADTQYF	TGTGCCAGCAGCGCAGCAGATACGCAGTATTTT
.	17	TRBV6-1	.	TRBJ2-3	CASSEAPGSRATDTQYF	TGTGCCAGCAGTGAAGCACCGGGCTCACGCGCGACAGATACGCAGTATTTT
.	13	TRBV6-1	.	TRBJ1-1	CASSGQTNTEAFF	TGTGCCAGCAGTGGACAGACGAACACTGAAGCTTTCTTT